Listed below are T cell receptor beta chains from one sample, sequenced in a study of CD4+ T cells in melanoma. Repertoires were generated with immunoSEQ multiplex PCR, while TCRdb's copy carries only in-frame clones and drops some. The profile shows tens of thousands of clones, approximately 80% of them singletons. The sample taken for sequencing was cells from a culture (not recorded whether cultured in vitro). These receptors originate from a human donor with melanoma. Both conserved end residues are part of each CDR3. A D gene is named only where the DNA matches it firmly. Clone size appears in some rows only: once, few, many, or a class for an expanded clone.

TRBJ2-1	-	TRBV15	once	TGTGCCACCAGCAGAGCTCCGGGCACGGGCTTAGGGCAGTTCTTC	CATSRAPGTGLGQFF
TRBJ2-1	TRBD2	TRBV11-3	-	TGTGCCAGCAGCTTAAGGACTAGCGGTTCCTACAATGAGCAGTTCTTC	CASSLRTSGSYNEQFF
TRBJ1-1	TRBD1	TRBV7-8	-	TGTGCCAGCAGCTTGGGAGTGAACAGGGGTTCCGCTGAAGCTTTCTTT	CASSLGVNRGSAEAFF
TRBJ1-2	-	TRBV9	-	TGTGCCAGCAGCGTAGGCAGGGTGGCGCGGGGCTACACCTTC	CASSVGRVARGYTF
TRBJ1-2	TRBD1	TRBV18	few	TGTGCCAGCTCAACGGGACAGGGGGCGTACTATGGCTACACCTTC	CASSTGQGAYYGYTF
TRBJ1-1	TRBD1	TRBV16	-	TGTGCCAGCAGCCACGGACAGGCCTGGTCGGGGACTGAAGCTTTCTTT	CASSHGQAWSGTEAFF
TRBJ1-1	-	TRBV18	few	TGTGCCAGCTCAGAGACCGGGAGGACTGAAGCTTTCTTT	CASSETGRTEAFF
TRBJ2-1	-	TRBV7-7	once	TGTGCTAGCAGCCCCCAAGCCCATTCCTACAATGAGCAGTTCTTC	CASSPQAHSYNEQFF
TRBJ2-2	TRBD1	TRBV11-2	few	TGTGCCAGCAGCAGGACAGGGAATGGGGAGCTGTTTTTT	CASSRTGNGELFF
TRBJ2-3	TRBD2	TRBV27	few	TGTGCCAGCAGTAAAGCTCTAGCGGGGGTAGATACGCAGTATTTT	CASSKALAGVDTQYF
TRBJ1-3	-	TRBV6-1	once	TGTGCCAGCAGTGGGGGCCTTACAACTGGAAACACCATATATTTT	CASSGGLTTGNTIYF
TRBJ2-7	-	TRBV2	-	TGTGCCACCACCTTAGGGGGGGGCCGTTCCTACGAGCAGTACTTC	CATTLGGGRSYEQYF
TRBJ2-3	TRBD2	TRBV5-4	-	TGTGCCAGCAGCTCGGGGACTACGGATACGCAGTATTTT	CASSSGTTDTQYF
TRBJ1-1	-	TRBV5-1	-	TGCGCCAGCAGCTTCGGACAGCGTCAATTGAACACTGAAGCTTTCTTT	CASSFGQRQLNTEAFF
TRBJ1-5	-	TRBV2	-	TGTGCCAGCAGGGGAGGACCATCGTCTAGCAATCAGCCCCAGCATTTT	CASRGGPSSSNQPQHF
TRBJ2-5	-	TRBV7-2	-	TGTGCCAGCAGCATCTCAGCGACCCAAGAGACCCAGTACTTC	CASSISATQETQYF
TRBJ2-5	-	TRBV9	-	TGTGCCAGCAGCCGTGTGGGGGGCCCTGGGGAGACCCAGTACTTC	CASSRVGGPGETQYF
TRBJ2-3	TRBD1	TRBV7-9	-	TGTGCCAGCAGCCGGACAGGGGGGACAGATACGCAGTATTTT	CASSRTGGTDTQYF
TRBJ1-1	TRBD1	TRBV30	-	TGTGCCTGGAGTAGGGAAGGACAGGGCGATTTCTTT	CAWSREGQGDFF
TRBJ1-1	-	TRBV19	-	TGTGCCAGTAGTATAGCCCCTCGGGAGGGGGGAAGCACTGAAGCTTTCTTT	CASSIAPREGGSTEAFF
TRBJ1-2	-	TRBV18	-	TGTGCCAGCTCTAGTCCAGGGCAGCGGGCCTATGGCTACACCTTC	CASSSPGQRAYGYTF
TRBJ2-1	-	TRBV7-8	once	TGTGCCAGCAGCCGGGACCCTGAGGTAGGTGAGCAGTTCTTC	CASSRDPEVGEQFF
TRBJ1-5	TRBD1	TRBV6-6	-	TGTGCCAGCAGTTACATGACAGGGAATCAGCCCCAGCATTTT	CASSYMTGNQPQHF
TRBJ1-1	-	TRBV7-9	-	TGTGCCAGCACCCAGGCATCCGCGATTCGCCAAGCTTTCTTT	CASTQASAIRQAFF
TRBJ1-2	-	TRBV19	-	TGTGCCACCGAATCGTCGGGGACGACTGGCTACACCTTC	CATESSGTTGYTF
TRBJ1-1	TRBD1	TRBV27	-	TGTGCCAGCACCCAAGGACAGGGTATGAACACTGAAGCTTTCTTT	CASTQGQGMNTEAFF
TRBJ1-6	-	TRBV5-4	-	TGTGCCAGCAGCTTGGACGGGAATAGGAATTCACCCCTCCACTTT	CASSLDGNRNSPLHF
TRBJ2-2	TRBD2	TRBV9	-	TGTGCCAGCAGCACGCGGGGGGACACAAACACCGGGGAGCTGTTTTTT	CASSTRGDTNTGELFF
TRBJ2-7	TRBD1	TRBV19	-	TGTGCCAGTAGCGAGCGGGACAGGGGCTACGAGCAGTACTTC	CASSERDRGYEQYF
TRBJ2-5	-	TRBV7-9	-	TGTGCCAGCAGCTTAGCGTGGGCGAGCCGAGAGACCCAGTACTTC	CASSLAWASRETQYF
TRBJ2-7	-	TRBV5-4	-	TGTGCCAGCAGCAGGCCGTCGACAGAAAGCTCCTACGAGCAGTACTTC	CASSRPSTESSYEQYF
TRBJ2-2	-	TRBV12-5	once	TGTGCTAGTGGGCCAGGGGAGGGGTTCGGGGAGCTGTTTTTT	CASGPGEGFGELFF
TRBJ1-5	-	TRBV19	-	TGTGCCAGTAGTATTCTCGTCGCGGGAAATCAGCCCCAGCATTTT	CASSILVAGNQPQHF
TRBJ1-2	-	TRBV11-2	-	TGTGCCAGCAGCTCTCCCAAAGCCCCAAGAAAACCCTATGGCTACACCTTC	CASSSPKAPRKPYGYTF
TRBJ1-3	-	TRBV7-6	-	TGTGCCAGCAGCTTAGCAAGAAACTCTGGAAACACCATATATTTT	CASSLARNSGNTIYF
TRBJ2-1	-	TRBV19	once	TGTGCCGTGGGGGAACAGGGTGGCTACAATGAGCAGTTCTTC	CAVGEQGGYNEQFF
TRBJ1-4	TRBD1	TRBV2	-	TGTGCCAGCAGGGACAGGGGTGAAAAACTGTTTTTT	CASRDRGEKLFF
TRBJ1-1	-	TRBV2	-	TGTGCCAGCATGAGGGACGGGAACACTGAAGCTTTCTTT	CASMRDGNTEAFF
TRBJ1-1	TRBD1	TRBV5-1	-	TGCGCCAGCAGCTCGGACAGGGGGATTGAAGCTTTCTTT	CASSSDRGIEAFF
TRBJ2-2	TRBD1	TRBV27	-	TGTGCCAGCAGAGCGAGAGGGGGCGCGGACACCGGGGAGCTGTTTTTT	CASRARGGADTGELFF
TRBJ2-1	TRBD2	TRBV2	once	TGTGCCAGCAGGTATAGCGGGGGCTTGTACAATGAGCAGTTCTTC	CASRYSGGLYNEQFF
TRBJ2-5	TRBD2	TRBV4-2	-	TGTGCCAGCAGCCAAGAGAGCGGGGGGGGCCGAGAGACCCAGTACTTC	CASSQESGGGRETQYF
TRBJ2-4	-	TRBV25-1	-	TGTGCCAGCAGTGACGACTACCGGCCAGGCATTCAGTACTTC	CASSDDYRPGIQYF
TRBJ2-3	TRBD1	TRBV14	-	TGTGCCAGCAGCCAATTAGCAGGGGGAGATACGCAGTATTTT	CASSQLAGGDTQYF
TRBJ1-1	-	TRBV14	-	TGTGCCAGCAGCCACCGAGGGGGCACTGAAGCTTTCTTT	CASSHRGGTEAFF